One sample yielded the 21 T cell receptor beta chains listed below, sequenced in a study of shared clonotypes between healthy human individuals. It was CD45RO-negative cells, positively selected for CCR7, that made up naive CD8 cells, with terminally differentiated effector memory CD45RA+ cells excluded. This table comes from immunoSEQ multiplex PCR, and its TCRdb copy is limited to in-frame clones, with some not included. Of around 2.1 million clones listed, around 93% are singletons. Sequencing input: naive CD8+ T cells from PBMCs. The source is a young man in good health. Some clones in this sample may be carry-over from other donors' samples.

V gene TRBV7-9 combines with J gene TRBJ2-2; D not certain. CDR3 length equals 16 residues. Germline CDR1 reads SEHNR; CDR2 reads FQNEAQ (reference sequence). Trimming pared 5 bases from V and 0 bases from J, leaving 13 bases between. CDR3 nucleotide sequence: TGTGCCAGCAGCCTTTCTTTTGGTTCGAACACCGGGGAGCTGTTTTTT. Residues: CASSLSFGSNTGELFF.

V and J are TRBV4-2 and TRBJ2-1; weak D call: TRBD2 (6 bases). Trimming took 1 base from V and 4 from J, leaving 20 bases between them. CDR1 LGHNA and CDR2 YNFKEQ come from the germline V gene. The CDR3 has 18 amino acids. The CDR3 bases are TGTGCCAGCAGCCAAGGGAGGGGCCGGTCAGGAGAGTACAATGAGCAGTTCTTC. Amino acids: CASSQGRGRSGEYNEQFF.

V and J are TRBV2 and TRBJ2-1; perhaps D is TRBD1 or TRBD2 (5 bases each). The V end lost 6 bases, the J end lost 10 bases, and 22 bases lay between the germline ends. Germline V gene data show CDR1 as SNHLY and CDR2 as FYNNEI. The CDR3 runs 15 residues. CDR3 sequence reads: CASRELGTGIGEQFF. Written as DNA, the CDR3 is TGTGCCAGCAGGGAACTCGGGACCGGCATTGGGGAGCAGTTCTTC.

The chain joins TRBV7-9 to TRBJ2-7; TRBD1 agrees at 11 bases. Germline trimming cut 4 bases from V and 4 bases from J; bases unmatched to any gene: 6. Germline CDR1 SEHNR, CDR2 FQNEAQ (reference sequence). CDR3 size: 15 residues. CDR3 DNA sequence: TGTGCCAGCAGCTCTTGGGACAGGGGGTTGTACGAGCAGTACTTC. It specifies CASSSWDRGLYEQYF.

This rearrangement joins TRBV14 to TRBJ2-2; tentative D call: TRBD1 (5 bases). Germline V gives CDR1 SGHDN, CDR2 FVKESK. The CDR3 extends over 15 amino acids. Deletions cut 3 bases from V and 4 bases from J, with 12 bases between. Written as DNA, the CDR3 is TGTGCCAGCAGCCAGAGCAGGGTGGGCACCGGGGAGCTGTTTTTT. Its protein is CASSQSRVGTGELFF.

V gene TRBV27 combines with J gene TRBJ2-7; 9 bases are shared with TRBD2. Unmatched junction bases numbered 8, after V lost 5 bases and J lost 6 bases. CDR1 is MNHEY and CDR2 is SMNVEV in the germline V gene (reference sequence). The CDR3 sequence is 14 residues long. The CDR3 DNA sequence: TGTGCCAGCAGTATTTTAGCGGGGGAGCCCGAGCAGTACTTC. It translates to CASSILAGEPEQYF.

To note about this clone: The same CDR3 can be traced to other DNA sequences in this sample. The genes are TRBV6-5 and TRBJ2-2, with a possible D match to TRBD1 (6 bases). With 0 bases removed from V and 5 bases from J, the gap between germline ends came to 10 bases. Germline V CDR1 and CDR2: MNHEY, SVGAGI. CDR3 length: 15 amino acids. The CDR3 is CASSYSLQGTGELFF. The CDR3 coding sequence is TGTGCCAGCAGTTACTCCCTACAGGGAACCGGGGAGCTGTTTTTT.

This clone showed up just once. The rearrangement uses TRBV7-8 and TRBJ2-5, with 9 bases fitting TRBD2. V trimming: 4 bases; J trimming: 2 bases; junction bases outside the gene matches: 11. Germline V gene sequence: CDR1 SGHVS, CDR2 FQNEAQ. The CDR3 length is 17 residues. CDR3: CASSSRGGLADQETQYF. The CDR3 region has the DNA TGTGCCAGCAGCTCCCGAGGGGGACTAGCAGATCAAGAGACCCAGTACTTC.

V is TRBV25-1 and J is TRBJ1-2; D remains unclear. The CDR3 runs to 16 residues. Trimming cost V 6 bases and J 2 bases, with 19 bases left between them. The germline CDR1 and CDR2 sequences are MGHDK and SYGVNS. CDR3 DNA: TGTGCCAGCAGCGATATGTACGTGACGGAGAACTATGGCTACACCTTC. It is translated as CASSDMYVTENYGYTF.

The V and J genes are TRBV13 and TRBJ2-7; 12 bases align to TRBD1. V was pared by 2 bases and J by 5 bases, with 4 bases of the junction left unmatched. This CDR3 comprises 15 residues. CDR1 PRHDT and CDR2 FYEKMQ come from the germline V gene (reference sequence). The CDR3 DNA follows: TGTGCCAGCAGCTTATCCGGGACAGGGGGCCACGAGCAGTACTTC. Amino acids: CASSLSGTGGHEQYF.

In DNA, the CDR3 is TGCGCCAGCAGCCAAGAAAACAGGGGAACAGATACGCAGTATTTT. Its translation: CASSQENRGTDTQYF. The V gene is TRBV4-1, the J gene TRBJ2-3; 7 bases are shared with TRBD1. CDR3 length: 15 residues. CDR1 is MGHRA and CDR2 is YSYEKL in the germline V gene. The junction had 3 bases not matched to a gene; V was cut back by 0 bases and J by 3 bases.

V usage is TRBV7-2 and J usage is TRBJ1-4; 7 bases agree with TRBD1. The CDR3 extends over 16 amino acids. Germline V gives CDR1 SGHTA, CDR2 FQGNSA. With V trimmed by 6 bases and J by 12 bases, 19 bases remained unmatched. In DNA form, the CDR3 reads TGTGCCAGCAGGAACTACCCGGGACAGCCCTTTGGAGAACTGTTTTTT. Protein sequence: CASRNYPGQPFGELFF.

The V gene is TRBV2, the J gene TRBJ2-1; 7 positions match TRBD1. Trimming removed 5 bases from V and 10 bases from J; junction bases left unmatched: 5. Germline CDR1 and CDR2: SNHLY and FYNNEI. This CDR3 spans 12 amino acids. The CDR3 bases are TGTGCCAGCAGTTTAACAGGGGACGAGCAGTTCTTC. Translating it yields CASSLTGDEQFF. Combining the CDR3 with reference TRBV2 and TRBJ2-1 gives the whole variable domain EPEVTQTPSHQVTQMGQEVILRCVPISNHLYFYWYRQILGQKVEFLVSFYNNEISEKSEIFDDQFSVERPDGSNFTLKIRSTKLEDSAMYFCASSLTGDEQFFGPGTRLTVL.

The V call is TRBV4-3, the J call TRBJ2-7, with TRBD1 as a possible D gene (6 bases). The CDR3 has 15 residues. Trimming removed 1 base at V and 3 bases at J, with 13 bases between. Germline V gene data show CDR1 as LGHNA and CDR2 as YSLEER. In nucleotides, the CDR3 is TGCGCCAGCAGCCAAGCCAGGGGAAAAGGCTACGAGCAGTACTTC. Translated, it gives CASSQARGKGYEQYF.

This rearrangement joins TRBV30 to TRBJ1-2, with 11 bases fitting TRBD1. Per germline, CDR1 GTSNPN and CDR2 SVGIG (reference sequence). The ends lost 5 bases at V and 3 bases at J; junction bases unmatched: 14. The CDR3 totals 17 residues. The CDR3 is CAWSPPGQGVYDYGYTF. The CDR3, as DNA: TGTGCCTGGTCCCCGCCGGGACAGGGGGTTTACGACTATGGCTACACCTTC.

The CDR3 here is CASSSLAGLPYEQYF. The CDR3 nucleotides read TGTGCCAGCAGCTCTTTAGCGGGACTCCCCTACGAGCAGTACTTC. The V and J genes are TRBV7-8 and TRBJ2-7, with TRBD2 identical over 8 bases. This CDR3 has 15 residues. Looked up from germline, CDR1 is SGHVS and CDR2 is FQNEAQ. J was trimmed by 2 bases and V by 4 bases; bases with no gene match: 7.

V gene TRBV6-5 combines with J gene TRBJ1-1; D call uncertain. This CDR3 is 13 amino acids long. Looked up from germline, CDR1 is MNHEY and CDR2 is SVGAGI. V lost 2 bases, J lost 4 bases, and 8 bases lay in between. This chain's CDR3 is CASSYLDATEAFF. CDR3 in DNA: TGTGCCAGCAGTTACCTAGATGCCACTGAAGCTTTCTTT.

The rearrangement joins TRBV7-9 to TRBJ1-1; D is unresolved. CDR3 length: 16 residues. The V and J ends lost 5 bases and 0 bases respectively, with 16 bases between them. Germline V gene data show CDR1 as SEHNR and CDR2 as FQNEAQ (reference sequence). CDR3: CASSPVEVLMNTEAFF. The DNA for the CDR3 is TGTGCCAGCAGCCCCGTAGAGGTCCTAATGAACACTGAAGCTTTCTTT. The whole variable domain, remainder taken from reference TRBV7-9 and TRBJ1-1, is DTGVSQNPRHKITKRGQNVTFRCDPISEHNRLYWYRQTLGQGPEFLTYFQNEAQLEKSRLLSDRFSAERPKGSFSTLEIQRTEQGDSAMYLCASSPVEVLMNTEAFFGQGTRLTVV.

J is TRBJ2-1 and V is TRBV7-6, with a possible D match to TRBD2 (6 bases). The germline gives CDR1 SGHVS, CDR2 FNYEAQ. The V and J ends lost 1 base and 8 bases respectively, with 6 bases between them. The CDR3 contains 12 residues. The CDR3 DNA is TGTGCCAGCAGCTTAGGGGAGGATGAGCAGTTCTTC. This sequence encodes CASSLGEDEQFF.

Points on this clone: Different DNA sequences within this sample yield the same CDR3. CDR3 region: CASSLFVAGGPREETQYF. The CDR3 DNA sequence: TGTGCCAGCAGTTTATTTGTAGCGGGAGGCCCAAGGGAGGAGACCCAGTACTTC. V and J are TRBV28 and TRBJ2-5, with 10 nucleotides matching TRBD2. The junction had 13 bases not matched to a gene; V was cut back by 1 base and J by 5 bases. Germline-derived CDR1 and CDR2 are MDHEN and SYDVKM. The CDR3 runs to 18 residues.

The rearrangement links TRBV4-3 to TRBJ2-7; D call uncertain. The CDR3 runs to 16 residues. Trimming shortened V by 1 base and J by 1 base, and 14 bases separated the two germline ends. Germline V CDR1 and CDR2: LGHNA, YSLEER. The CDR3 protein is CASSQVWQVGSYEQYF. The CDR3 DNA reads TGCGCCAGCAGCCAAGTTTGGCAGGTAGGGTCCTACGAGCAGTACTTC.